This T cell receptor beta chain appears in the sequencing data of a study of T cell responses to AZD1222 COVID-19 vaccine. Study findings and constraints: A rise in Spike-specific TCR breadth and depth followed two AZD1222 doses. In a largely white British group with more females than males, clonal diversity was possibly underestimated. Baseline seropositives among AZD1222 recipients totaled only 5 or 6. Regions 160-218 and 743-854 held dominance among vaccine-associated CD4 TCRs, which spanned spike.

This CDR3 is 12 amino acids long. V dropped 6 bases and J dropped 4 bases, with 10 bases sitting between them. Remarks on this clone: The antigen remains undetermined.

The table came from immunoSEQ multiplex PCR; TCRdb's copy has only in-frame clones and leaves some out. Found here are around 30,000 clones, about nine tenths of them singletons; the top ten hold 35% to 50%. The chain employs TRBV5-3 and TRBJ1-1; TRBD1 is a possible D gene (5 bases). TRBV5-3 is assigned to the ORF class and has an uncertain function. Material: peripheral blood, obtained on day 0 of AZD1222 vaccination. The TCR was taken from an adult in good health. CDR3 DNA sequence: TGTGCCAGAAAGGGGTGCCCCACTGAAGCTTTCTTT. Protein: CARKGCPTEAFF.